Listed here is a single TCR beta chain. Germline CDR1 is SGHRS and CDR2 is YFSETQ. CDR3 length: 14 amino acids. The germline V and J ends were trimmed by 2 bases and 2 bases, with 10 bases remaining between them. Each CDR3 protein gets one entry after TCRdb re-called the 5' RACE reads with MiXCR. In the table there are about 50,000 distinct CDR3 sequences, approximately 12% of which are singletons. The entry originates in a study of early T cells in non-severe SARS-CoV-2 infection. Sequenced material: whole blood, taken at baseline. The receptor's source is an adult who was a healthcare worker with PCR-confirmed SARS-CoV-2 infection or an uninfected control (not recorded which). The rearrangement links TRBV5-1 to TRBJ1-1; D is perhaps TRBD1 (5 bases). The chain's CDR3 is CASSFLQANTEAFF. DNA for the CDR3: TGCGCCAGCAGCTTCCTACAGGCTAACACTGAAGCTTTCTTT.